The 19 T cell receptor beta chains reported below all come from one sample, sequenced in a study of neurological immune-mediated disorders. TCRdb independently ran MiXCR on the 5' RACE reads; one entry per CDR3 protein. The data hold roughly 15,000 distinct CDR3 sequences, with around 3.4% observed a single time. Sequenced: CD8+ T cells from blood. Every receptor here comes from a woman aged 40 to 55 in good health.

This clonotype appeared many times. The chain couples TRBV3-1 to TRBJ1-4, with 8 bases lining up with TRBD1. CDR1 is LGHDT, CDR2 YNNKEL, per germline (reference sequence). V trimming: 4 bases; J trimming: 8 bases; junction bases outside the gene matches: 12. The CDR3 length is 16 residues. The CDR3 region is CASSRGPTGEYEKLFF. In DNA form, the CDR3 reads TGTGCCAGCAGCCGAGGACCGACAGGGGAATACGAAAAACTGTTTTTT.

This clonotype has ten or more counts. The V call is TRBV24-1, the J call TRBJ2-7; weak D call: TRBD1 (6 bases). The germline gives CDR1 KGHDR, CDR2 SFDVKD. This CDR3 has 14 residues. Between the trimmed V and J ends, which lost 1 base and 10 bases, there was a span of 16 bases. DNA of the CDR3: TGTGCCACCAGTGATTTAGGACCGACAGGCCCCCAGTACTTC. Translated: CATSDLGPTGPQYF.

In its sample, this clonotype was seen a few times. The rearrangement uses TRBV5-1 and TRBJ2-2; D call uncertain. The germline V gene encodes CDR1 SGHRS and CDR2 YFSETQ. The CDR3 length is 15 residues. V lost 0 bases and J lost 5, with 11 bases in between. CDR3 bases: TGCGCCAGCAGCTTGGCGGCGGTGAATACCGGGGAGCTGTTTTTT. This gives the protein CASSLAAVNTGELFF.

This clonotype was detected ten times or more. The chain uses TRBV4-2 and TRBJ1-2, with 7 bases fitting TRBD1. CDR1 is LGHNA, CDR2 YNFKEQ, per germline. The CDR3 has 16 residues. V lost 0 bases to trimming and J lost 4 bases; unmatched junction nucleotides: 8. CDR3 residues: CASSQDYGDSFYGYTF. In nucleotides, the CDR3 is TGTGCCAGCAGCCAAGATTACGGGGACAGCTTCTATGGCTACACCTTC.

This clonotype was recorded at least ten times. This chain uses TRBV6-1 with TRBJ2-7; perhaps D is TRBD1 or TRBD2 (5 bases each). The germline V gene has CDR1 MNHNS and CDR2 SASEGT. V dropped 8 bases and J dropped 0 bases, with 14 bases sitting between them. CDR3 length: 14 residues. The CDR3 DNA is TGTGCCAGCTATCACCGGGACGGCTCCTACGAGCAGTACTTC. Its protein product is CASYHRDGSYEQYF.

This clonotype was detected ten times or more. This sequence joins TRBV27 and TRBJ2-2; D is unresolved. The CDR3 has 13 residues. The germline V gene encodes CDR1 MNHEY and CDR2 SMNVEV (reference sequence). The V and J ends lost 7 bases and 7 bases respectively, with 13 bases between them. CDR3 nucleotides: TGTGCCAGCAAGCTAGTCAAGGGCGGGGAGCTGTTTTTT. Its protein product is CASKLVKGGELFF.

The sample holds many counts of this clonotype. The chain has TRBV12-3 or TRBV12-4 and TRBJ2-7, with D tentatively TRBD1 (5 bases). Trimming pared 3 bases from V and 2 bases from J, leaving 8 bases between. This CDR3 is 13 amino acids long. The CDR3 is CASSLTVTYEQYF. The CDR3 DNA is TGTGCCAGCAGTTTGACAGTTACCTACGAGCAGTACTTC.

In this sample, this clonotype turned up many times. V gene TRBV6-2 or TRBV6-3 combines with J gene TRBJ2-5, with 10 bases aligning to TRBD2. Trimming at V came to 2 bases and at J to 2 bases, leaving 17 bases not matched to a gene. CDR1 and CDR2 from the germline V gene are MNHEY and SVGEGT. This CDR3 region has 20 residues. The DNA of the CDR3 is TGTGCCAGCAGTTACCCTTCACTCCGGACTAGCGGCGTACTACAAGAGACCCAGTACTTC. Translation: CASSYPSLRTSGVLQETQYF.

This clonotype was observed many times. The chain has TRBV5-1 and TRBJ1-1; D is unresolved. This CDR3 comprises 13 residues. Trimming cost V 2 bases and J 1 base, with 6 bases left between them. Germline-derived CDR1 and CDR2 are SGHRS and YFSETQ. CDR3 in DNA: TGCGCCAGCAGCTTACGCCAGAACACTGAAGCTTTCTTT. This gives the protein CASSLRQNTEAFF.

This clonotype was seen many times. The chain carries TRBV6-6 and TRBJ1-5, with 8 bases matching TRBD1. The CDR3 loop spans 17 amino acids. Germline CDR1 MNHNY, CDR2 SVGAGI (reference sequence). The J segment lost 8 bases and the V segment lost 2 bases, leaving 14 bases of the junction unmatched. CDR3 protein: CASSYPQGEGSGEPQHF. The DNA of the CDR3 is TGTGCCAGCAGTTACCCACAGGGGGAGGGAAGCGGGGAGCCCCAGCATTTT.

Relative to its sample, this clonotype is medium-sized. CDR3 residues: CASSERRNNEQFF. The CDR3, as DNA: TGCGCCAGCAGTGAGAGGCGGAACAATGAGCAGTTCTTC. V usage is TRBV10-2 and J usage is TRBJ2-1; D is ambiguous. The V end was cut by 2 bases, the J end by 5 bases, with 7 bases between. The CDR3 runs to 13 residues. Germline CDR1 reads WSHSY; CDR2 reads SAAADI.

This clonotype was counted only a few times. This chain links TRBV7-3 with TRBJ2-1; TRBD2 matches 8 bases. The CDR3 extends over 13 amino acids. Trimming at V came to 5 bases and at J to 7 bases, leaving 4 bases not matched to a gene. The V gene's germline CDR1 is SGHTA and CDR2 FQGTGA. Written as DNA, the CDR3 is TGTGCCAGCAGCCCCGGGAGGGGGAATGAGCAGTTCTTC. Amino acids: CASSPGRGNEQFF.

In this sample, this clonotype turned up many times. This chain links TRBV3-1 with TRBJ2-3; D is uncertain. This CDR3 is built from 15 residues. Germline assignment: CDR1 LGHDT and CDR2 YNNKEL (reference sequence). Trimming left V 4 bases short and J 5 bases short, with 16 bases between. CDR3 nucleotide sequence: TGTGCCAGCAGCCCTAATGGCCCCGCGGAAGATACGCAGTATTTT. It encodes CASSPNGPAEDTQYF.

This clonotype was recorded at least ten times. The V call is TRBV3-1, the J call TRBJ2-7; TRBD1 agrees at 7 bases. Germline values: CDR1 LGHDT, CDR2 YNNKEL (reference sequence). CDR3 length equals 15 residues. V was pared by 6 bases and J by 4 bases, with 12 bases of the junction left unmatched. In DNA, the CDR3 is TGTGCCAGCAGTGGCCCTGGTCAGGGGGATTACGAGCAGTACTTC. Its translation is CASSGPGQGDYEQYF.

This clonotype was counted at least ten times. The rearrangement links TRBV7-2 to TRBJ2-7, with TRBD1 identical over 7 bases. The J segment lost 0 bases and the V segment lost 3 bases, leaving 8 bases of the junction unmatched. This CDR3 comprises 16 residues. Germline CDR1 SGHTA, CDR2 FQGNSA. The CDR3 region is CASSFPRDSLSYEQYF. CDR3 in DNA: TGTGCCAGCAGCTTCCCCCGGGACAGCCTCTCCTACGAGCAGTACTTC.

This clonotype was detected many times. This chain links TRBV6-2 or TRBV6-3 with TRBJ2-7, with TRBD2 matching 10 bases. Germline CDR1 and CDR2: MNHEY and SVGEGT. The V and J ends lost 2 bases and 2 bases, in that order; junction bases with no gene match: 12. This CDR3 comprises 18 residues. The CDR3 sequence is CASSYPNTAGTSAYEQYF. CDR3 coding DNA: TGTGCCAGCAGTTACCCGAATACTGCCGGGACTAGCGCCTACGAGCAGTACTTC.

Ten or more counts support this clonotype. This sequence joins TRBV28 and TRBJ2-7; D is unresolved. This CDR3 contains 12 residues. From germline, CDR1 is MDHEN and CDR2 SYDVKM. V gave up 6 bases and J gave up 5 bases, with 11 bases separating them. CDR3 sequence reads: CASRSGPHEQYF. The DNA of the CDR3 is TGTGCCAGCAGATCGGGTCCCCACGAGCAGTACTTC. Together with reference TRBV28 and TRBJ2-7, the CDR3 gives the full variable domain: DVKVTQSSRYLVKRTGEKVFLECVQDMDHENMFWYRQDPGLGLRLIYFSYDVKMKEKGDIPEGYSVSREKKERFSLILESASTNQTSMYLCASRSGPHEQYFGPGTRLTVT.

In this sample, this clonotype turned up many times. This chain joins TRBV27 and TRBJ2-7, with TRBD2 identical over 10 bases. This CDR3 has 14 residues. The trim removed 6 bases at V and 3 bases at J, leaving 5 bases unmatched. Germline assignment: CDR1 MNHEY and CDR2 SMNVEV (reference sequence). CDR3 in DNA: TGTGCCAGCAGCCTAGCGGGAGATGACTACGAGCAGTACTTC. Its translation is CASSLAGDDYEQYF.

Many counts were recorded for this clonotype. This sequence joins TRBV5-5 and TRBJ2-7; D tentatively fits TRBD1 or TRBD2 (6 bases each). Trimming shortened V by 1 base and J by 2 bases, and 10 bases separated the two germline ends. The CDR3 is made up of 14 amino acids. Germline values: CDR1 SGHKS, CDR2 YYEKEE (reference sequence). CDR3 nucleotide sequence: TGTGCCAGCAGCTTGAGGGGGGACCCCTACGAGCAGTACTTC. It yields the protein CASSLRGDPYEQYF.